This T cell receptor beta chain originates from a study of blood T cell repertoires in COVID-19. As for the study in general: Researchers got acute and convalescent COVID-19 samples from the United States, Italy and Spain.

How the authors handled the data: From reference gene primer amplification, estimates of nucleated cell counts were derived. Profiled with immunoSEQ multiplex PCR; TCRdb holds only in-frame clones, not every one. The V and J calls and the clone size are those of that table, but D and trimming were determined from the DNA. The sample comprises under 200,000 clones, around 84% of which are singletons, and roughly 7.3% rests with the top ten. The germline V and J ends were trimmed by 5 bases and 5 bases, with 18 bases remaining between them. The germline V gene encodes CDR1 MDHEN and CDR2 SYDVKM. The CDR3 is made up of 16 amino acids. Cohort 3 donors counted as recovered after two negative PCRs, clearance, or resolved symptoms. This clone occurred once.

The genes are TRBV28 and TRBJ2-2; the D gene is possibly TRBD2 (5 bases). This TCR was recovered from a woman in her 50s who had recovered from COVID-19. Source material: PBMCs or T cells enriched from blood (not recorded which). The chain's CDR3 is CASSLGANMMTGELFF. The CDR3, as DNA: TGTGCCAGCAGTCTGGGAGCGAATATGATGACCGGGGAGCTGTTTTTT.